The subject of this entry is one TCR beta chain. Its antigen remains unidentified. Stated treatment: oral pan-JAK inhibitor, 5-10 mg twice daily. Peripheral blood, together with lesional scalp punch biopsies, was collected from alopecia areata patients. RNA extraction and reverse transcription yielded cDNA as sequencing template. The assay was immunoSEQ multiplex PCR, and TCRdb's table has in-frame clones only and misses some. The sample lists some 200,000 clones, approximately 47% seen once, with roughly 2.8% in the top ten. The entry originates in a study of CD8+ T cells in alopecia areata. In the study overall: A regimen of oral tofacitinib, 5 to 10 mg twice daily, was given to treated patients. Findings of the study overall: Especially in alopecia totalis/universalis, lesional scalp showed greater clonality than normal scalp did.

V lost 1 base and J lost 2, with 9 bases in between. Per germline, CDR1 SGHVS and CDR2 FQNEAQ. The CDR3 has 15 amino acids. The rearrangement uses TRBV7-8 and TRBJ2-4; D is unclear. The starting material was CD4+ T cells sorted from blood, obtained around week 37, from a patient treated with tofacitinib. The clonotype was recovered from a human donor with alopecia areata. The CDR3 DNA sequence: TGTGCCAGCAGCTTAGTAGGGCTCACCAAAAACATTCAGTACTTC. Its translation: CASSLVGLTKNIQYF.